A single sample is the source of the 18 T cell receptor beta chains below, sequenced in a study of blood T cell repertoires in COVID-19 (dated by TCRdb to about 2020). The library was produced with the immunoSEQ multiplex PCR assay. As stored in TCRdb, this immuneACCESS dataset retains in-frame rearrangements with V and J assigned. A fraction of the clones does not appear; measured against another copy, unresolved V genes explain less than half of the discrepancy, and the remainder lacks a known reason. This sample is represented by about 16,000 clones; 70% to 90% of them were singletons. Roughly 12% of the sample is held by the ten biggest clonotypes. Sequencing was performed on peripheral blood. The receptors were gathered from a human donor in a cohort sampled during active COVID-19.

J is TRBJ1-4 and V is TRBV7-9; 9 nucleotides line up with TRBD1. Germline V CDR1 and CDR2: SEHNR, FQNEAQ (reference sequence). V shed 6 bases, J shed 7 bases, and the junction held 3 bases outside the gene matches. CDR3 size: 13 residues. CDR3 nucleotides: TGTGCCAGCAGAGGGACAGGGACTGAAAAACTGTTTTTT. It yields the protein CASRGTGTEKLFF.

This chain uses TRBV19 with TRBJ2-3; 10 nucleotides line up with TRBD2. CDR1 and CDR2 from the germline V gene are LNHDA and SQIVND (reference sequence). The CDR3 has 15 residues. Trimming cost V 3 bases and J 6 bases; bases outside gene matches: 6. The CDR3 DNA follows: TGTGCCAGTAGTATTCAAGCGGGGGGGGTGGATACGCAGTATTTT. Amino acid sequence: CASSIQAGGVDTQYF.

In its sample, this clone was seen once. The V call is TRBV5-1, the J call TRBJ2-3, with a tentative D call TRBD2 (5 bases). The length of the CDR3 is 15 residues. V was pared by 0 bases and J by 5 bases, with 13 bases between. Germline V lookup: CDR1 SGHRS, CDR2 YFSETQ. CDR3 residues: CASSLAVLAVDTQYF. Here the CDR3 DNA reads TGCGCCAGCAGCTTGGCCGTCCTAGCTGTAGATACGCAGTATTTT.

The gene calls are TRBV6-2 or TRBV6-3 and TRBJ2-5; D remains unclear. Germline V gene sequence: CDR1 MNHEY, CDR2 SVGEGT. V was cut by 6 bases and J by 2 bases, with 10 bases left in between. This CDR3 spans 13 amino acids. The CDR3 sequence is CASSPGRQETQYF. DNA for the CDR3: TGTGCCAGCAGCCCCGGCAGGCAAGAGACCCAGTACTTC.

The chain combines TRBV6-5 with TRBJ2-1; 7 nucleotides agree with TRBD1. The V gene's germline CDR1 is MNHEY and CDR2 SVGAGI. The CDR3 extends over 14 amino acids. Losses at the gene ends were 5 bases for V and 8 bases for J; bases not matched to a gene: 9. In DNA, the CDR3 is TGTGCCAGCAGTCCCCTGGCAGGGGGATATGAGCAGTTCTTC. Translated: CASSPLAGGYEQFF.

This rearrangement joins TRBV3-1 (or the pseudogene TRBV3-2) to TRBJ1-1; D is possibly TRBD1 (5 bases). This CDR3 has 14 amino acids. The germline V gene has CDR1 LGHDT and CDR2 YNNKEL (reference sequence). V lost 6 bases and J 4 bases, leaving 15 bases between the germline ends. CDR3 region: CASSHMRGGTEAFF. The CDR3, as DNA: TGTGCCAGCAGTCACATGCGGGGGGGCACTGAAGCTTTCTTT.

This clone was counted between two and nine times. The chain uses TRBV19 and TRBJ1-2; D gene uncertain. CDR3 length: 14 amino acids. The V end was cut by 3 bases, the J end by 6 bases, with 14 bases between. CDR1 is LNHDA and CDR2 is SQIVND in the germline V gene (reference sequence). Here the CDR3 reads CASSMDSSIDGYTF. The CDR3 DNA follows: TGTGCCAGTAGTATGGATAGCAGTATAGATGGCTACACCTTC.

Only one count was recorded for this clone. This sequence joins TRBV29-1 and TRBJ2-7; maybe TRBD2 (6 bases). The germline V gene has CDR1 SQVTM and CDR2 ANQGSEA. The germline V and J ends were trimmed by 7 bases and 4 bases, with 11 bases remaining between them. This CDR3 is built from 11 residues. The DNA for the CDR3 is TGCAGCGGAAACGCGGGGTACGAGCAGTACTTC. Protein: CSGNAGYEQYF.

The rearrangement joins TRBV30 to TRBJ1-2, with 8 positions matching TRBD1. The V gene end was trimmed by 0 bases and the J gene end by 4 bases; junction bases not matched to a gene: 16. The CDR3 spans 18 residues. Germline assignment: CDR1 GTSNPN and CDR2 SVGIG (reference sequence). This CDR3 is CAWSVPRTGRGRVYGYTF. In nucleotides, the CDR3 is TGTGCCTGGAGTGTACCCAGGACAGGGAGGGGGAGAGTCTATGGCTACACCTTC. The full variable domain, completed using reference TRBV30 and TRBJ1-2, is SQTIHQWPATLVQPVGSPLSLECTVEGTSNPNLYWYRQAAGRGLQLLFYSVGIGQISSEVPQNLSASRPQDRQFILSSKKLLLSDSGFYLCAWSVPRTGRGRVYGYTFGSGTRLTVV.

The V and J genes are TRBV19 and TRBJ2-7; TRBD1 matches 7 bases. Unmatched junction bases numbered 4, after V lost 3 bases and J lost 5 bases. From germline, CDR1 is LNHDA and CDR2 SQIVND (reference sequence). The CDR3 has 13 amino acids. CDR3 sequence: CASSIAQGDEQYF. The CDR3 DNA is TGTGCCAGTAGTATCGCCCAGGGGGACGAGCAGTACTTC.

This chain connects TRBV9 to TRBJ2-3; D may be TRBD1 (6 bases). CDR3 length: 14 amino acids. Trimming shortened V by 3 bases and J by 1 base, and 9 bases separated the two germline ends. Germline V lookup: CDR1 SGDLS, CDR2 YYNGEE. The CDR3, as DNA: TGTGCCAGCAGCGCCCACAGGGGCACAGATACGCAGTATTTT. Translated, it gives CASSAHRGTDTQYF.

This chain joins TRBV9 and TRBJ1-1; D is undetermined. CDR1 is SGDLS and CDR2 is YYNGEE in the germline V gene. V was cut by 6 bases and J by 1 base, with 4 bases left in between. The CDR3 is 11 amino acids. The DNA for the CDR3 is TGTGCCAGCATTAAGAACACTGAAGCTTTCTTT. Translated: CASIKNTEAFF.

The rearrangement uses TRBV13 and TRBJ2-7, with 9 positions matching TRBD2. V lost 5 bases, J lost 0 bases, and 5 bases stayed unmatched. CDR3 length: 15 residues. Germline-derived CDR1 and CDR2 are PRHDT and FYEKMQ (reference sequence). The CDR3 sequence is CASSLTSGFSYEQYF. In DNA form, the CDR3 reads TGTGCCAGCAGCCTGACTAGCGGATTCTCCTACGAGCAGTACTTC.

The rearrangement links TRBV28 to TRBJ1-2; the match to TRBD1 covers 9 bases. The germline gives CDR1 MDHEN, CDR2 SYDVKM. V lost 5 bases to trimming and J lost 8 bases; unmatched junction nucleotides: 12. The CDR3 extends over 15 amino acids. The CDR3 nucleotides read TGTGCCAGCAGTCCTTGGGACAGGGACCTTCGAGGCTACACCTTC. Translation gives CASSPWDRDLRGYTF.

In its sample, this clone was seen once. This sequence joins TRBV6-6 and TRBJ1-2; 7 nucleotides line up with TRBD1. V lost 7 bases and J lost 7; bases outside the gene matches: 12. Germline V lookup: CDR1 MNHNY, CDR2 SVGAGI (reference sequence). CDR3 length equals 14 residues. The CDR3 DNA reads TGTGCCAGCACCTCCCCCGACAGGGAGAGTGGCTACACCTTC. It codes for CASTSPDRESGYTF.

This clone was recorded once. This chain links TRBV7-2 with TRBJ1-2, with unresolved D. The V and J ends lost 1 base and 4 bases respectively, with 7 bases between them. This CDR3 comprises 13 residues. Germline CDR1 SGHTA, CDR2 FQGNSA. CDR3 in DNA: TGTGCCAGCAGCTTAGATCTTATCTATGGCTACACCTTC. Amino acid sequence: CASSLDLIYGYTF.

The chain is built from TRBV19 and TRBJ2-7, with D possibly TRBD2 on 5 matching bases. CDR3 size: 15 residues. Trimming stripped 3 bases from V and 3 bases from J, with 15 bases between. Germline V gene lookup returns CDR1 LNHDA and CDR2 SQIVND (reference sequence). This CDR3 is CASSMVLEGSYEQYF. CDR3 coding DNA: TGTGCCAGTAGTATGGTTCTAGAAGGGAGCTACGAGCAGTACTTC.

The genes are TRBV27 and TRBJ1-3; D remains unclear. Germline CDR1 and CDR2: MNHEY and SMNVEV (reference sequence). Between the trimmed V and J ends, which lost 8 bases and 0 bases, there was a span of 5 bases. This CDR3 is built from 12 residues. The CDR3 DNA sequence: TGTGCCAGCGGAGTCTCTGGAAACACCATATATTTT. Residues: CASGVSGNTIYF.